This TCR beta chain came from a study of CD8+CD57+ T cells in acquired aplastic anemia. Details on this clonotype: The germline gene is not matched at one end of the junction; a read error may be the cause.

The CDR3 spans 13 residues. Germline CDR1 is SEHNR and CDR2 is FQNEAQ (reference sequence). Patients chosen for sequencing had shown CD8+CD57+ cell expansion by flow cytometry. The study profiled TCR beta VDJ and CDR3 using genomic DNA as template. TCRdb re-derived calls from the reads in MiXCR, one entry per CDR3 protein. Of about 260,000 distinct CDR3 sequences listed, less than 85% are singletons. The chain couples TRBV7-9 to TRBJ2-3; TRBD2 might be the D (6 bases). The clonotype comes from a human donor with aplastic anemia. Sequences were obtained from sorted CD4+, CD8+, or CD8+CD57+ T cells (not recorded which) from PBMCs. The CDR3 here is CASSLGRGEPQFF. The DNA for the CDR3 is TGTGCCAGCAGCTTAGGGCGCGGGGAGCCGCAGTTTTTT.